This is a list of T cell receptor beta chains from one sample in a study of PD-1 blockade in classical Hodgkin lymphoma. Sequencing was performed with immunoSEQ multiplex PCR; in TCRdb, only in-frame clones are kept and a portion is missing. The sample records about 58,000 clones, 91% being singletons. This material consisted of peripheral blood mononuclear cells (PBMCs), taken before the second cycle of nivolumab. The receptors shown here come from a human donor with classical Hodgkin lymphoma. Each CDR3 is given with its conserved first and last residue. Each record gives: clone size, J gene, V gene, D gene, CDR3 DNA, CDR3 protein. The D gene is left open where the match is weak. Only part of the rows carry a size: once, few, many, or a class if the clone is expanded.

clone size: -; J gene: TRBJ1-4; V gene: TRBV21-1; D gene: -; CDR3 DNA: TGTGCCAGCCGTCCTAGGGGGCATACTAATGAAAAACTGTTTTTT; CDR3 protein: CASRPRGHTNEKLFF
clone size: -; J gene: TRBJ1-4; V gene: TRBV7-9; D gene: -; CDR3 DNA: TGTGCCAGCAGCCCTTCAGGAGGGTTGGCTAATGAAAAACTGTTTTTT; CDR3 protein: CASSPSGGLANEKLFF
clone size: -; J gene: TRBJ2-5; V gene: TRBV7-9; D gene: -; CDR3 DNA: TGTGCCAGCAGCTTGTCCAGGGTGCAAGAGACCCAGTACTTC; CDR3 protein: CASSLSRVQETQYF
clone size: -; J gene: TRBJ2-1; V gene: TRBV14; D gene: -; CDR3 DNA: TGTGCCAGCAGACCTACAGGGCCATTTTCCTACAATGAGCAGTTCTTC; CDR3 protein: CASRPTGPFSYNEQFF
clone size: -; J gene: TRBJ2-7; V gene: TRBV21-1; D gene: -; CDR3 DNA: TGTGCCAGCAGACAAAGTAGCGAGCAGTACTTC; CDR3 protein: CASRQSSEQYF
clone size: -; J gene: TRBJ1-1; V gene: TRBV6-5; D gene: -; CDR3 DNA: TGTGCCAGCAGTTACCAGAGACAGCTGAACACTGAAGCTTTCTTT; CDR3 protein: CASSYQRQLNTEAFF
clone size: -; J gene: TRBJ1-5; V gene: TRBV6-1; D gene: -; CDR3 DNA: TGTGCCAGCAGTGTATCGGGGGGGGGAATGCAGCCCCAGCATTTT; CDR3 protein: CASSVSGGGMQPQHF
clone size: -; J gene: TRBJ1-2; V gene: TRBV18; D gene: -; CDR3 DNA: TGTGCCAGCTCACCACCAGACAGCTCTTACTATGGCTACACCTTC; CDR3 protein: CASSPPDSSYYGYTF
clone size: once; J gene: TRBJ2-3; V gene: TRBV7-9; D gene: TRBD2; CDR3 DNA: TGTGCCAGCACCACCGGGAGGGCCAACACAGATACGCAGTATTTT; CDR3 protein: CASTTGRANTDTQYF
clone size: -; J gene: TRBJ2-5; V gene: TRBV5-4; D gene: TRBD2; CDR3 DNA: TGTGCCAGCAGCCCATCTAGCGGGAGGGCCGGAGAGACCCAGTACTTC; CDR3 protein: CASSPSSGRAGETQYF
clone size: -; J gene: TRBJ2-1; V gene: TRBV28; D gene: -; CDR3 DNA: TGTGCCAGCAGTTCCGGGACAAATGAGCAGTTCTTC; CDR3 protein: CASSSGTNEQFF
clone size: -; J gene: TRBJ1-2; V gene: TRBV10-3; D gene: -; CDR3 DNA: TGTGCCATCAGTCCCTCGACGGCAGGAAATAACTATGGCTACACCTTC; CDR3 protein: CAISPSTAGNNYGYTF
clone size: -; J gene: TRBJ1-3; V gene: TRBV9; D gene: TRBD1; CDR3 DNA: TGTGCCAGCAGCGCCAGGGGGGCTGGAAACACCATATATTTT; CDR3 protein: CASSARGAGNTIYF
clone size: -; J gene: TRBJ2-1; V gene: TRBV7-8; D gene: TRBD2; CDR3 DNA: TGTGCCAGCAGCCGTCAAGCGATGGGGAGCGGGAGGATATACAATGAGCAGTTCTTC; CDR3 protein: CASSRQAMGSGRIYNEQFF
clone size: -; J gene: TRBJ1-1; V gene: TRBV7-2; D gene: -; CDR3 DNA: TGTGCCAGCAGCTTAGTGGAGGGCGGATCAGCTTTCTTT; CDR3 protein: CASSLVEGGSAFF
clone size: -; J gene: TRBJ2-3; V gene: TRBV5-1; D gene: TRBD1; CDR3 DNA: TGCGCCAGCAGCCTCGTCCCGGGACAGGTCACAGATACGCAGTATTTT; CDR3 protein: CASSLVPGQVTDTQYF
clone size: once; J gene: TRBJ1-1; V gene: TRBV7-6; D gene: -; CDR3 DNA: TGTGCCAGCAGCTTTTCCCAGGGGCTGGACACTGAAGCTTTCTTT; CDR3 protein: CASSFSQGLDTEAFF
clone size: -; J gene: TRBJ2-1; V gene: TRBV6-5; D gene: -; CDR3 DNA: TGTGCCAGCAGCCCCGCCCAACTGCTCTACAATGAGCAGTTCTTC; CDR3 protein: CASSPAQLLYNEQFF
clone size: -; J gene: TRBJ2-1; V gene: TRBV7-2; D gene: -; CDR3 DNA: TGTGCCAGCAGCTTACCCGTAGACAGGCCCCGTAGTAATGAGCAGTTCTTC; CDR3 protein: CASSLPVDRPRSNEQFF
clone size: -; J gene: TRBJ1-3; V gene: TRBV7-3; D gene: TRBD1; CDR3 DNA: TGTGCCAGCAGCTTAACCCCCTGGACAGGGGCTGGAAACACCATATATTTT; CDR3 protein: CASSLTPWTGAGNTIYF
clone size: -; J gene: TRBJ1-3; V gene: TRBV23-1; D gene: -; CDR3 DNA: TGCGCCAGCAGTCAATCCCCGGATGCCTATGGATCTGGAAACACCATATATTTT; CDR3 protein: CASSQSPDAYGSGNTIYF
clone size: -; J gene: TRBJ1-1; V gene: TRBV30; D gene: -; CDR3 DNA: TGTGCCTGGAGCCTTCAGAGAGGGCGAACGAGGGGCACTGAAGCTTTCTTT; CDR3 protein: CAWSLQRGRTRGTEAFF